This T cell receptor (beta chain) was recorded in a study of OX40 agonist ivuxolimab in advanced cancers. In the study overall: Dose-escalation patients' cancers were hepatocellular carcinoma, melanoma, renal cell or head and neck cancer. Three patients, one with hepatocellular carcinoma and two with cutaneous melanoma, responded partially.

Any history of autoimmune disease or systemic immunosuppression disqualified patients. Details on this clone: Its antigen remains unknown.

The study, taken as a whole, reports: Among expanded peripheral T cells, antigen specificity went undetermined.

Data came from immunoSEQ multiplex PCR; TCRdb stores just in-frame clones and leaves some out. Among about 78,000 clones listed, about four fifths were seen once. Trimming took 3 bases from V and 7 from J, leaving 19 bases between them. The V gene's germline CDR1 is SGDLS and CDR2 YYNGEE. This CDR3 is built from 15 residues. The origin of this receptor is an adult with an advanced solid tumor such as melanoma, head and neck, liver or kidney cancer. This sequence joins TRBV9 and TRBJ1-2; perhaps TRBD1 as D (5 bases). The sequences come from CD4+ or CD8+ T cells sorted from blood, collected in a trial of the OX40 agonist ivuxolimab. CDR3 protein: CASSAQTAVRGGYTF. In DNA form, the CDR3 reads TGTGCCAGCAGCGCCCAGACAGCCGTCCGAGGTGGCTACACCTTC.